This T cell receptor beta chain was profiled in a study of breast tumors, draining lymph nodes, adjacent tissues. Study-level points and caveats: Compared with basal-like, luminal-like tumors shared significantly more repertoire with nontumor tissue.

The lymph nodes were axillary draining lymph nodes from breast cancer patients. From the multiplex PCR reads, TCRdb called clonotypes with MiXCR, one entry per CDR3 protein. The table includes around 140,000 distinct CDR3 sequences, around 22% detected once. This clonotype was observed many times. Its antigen remains unknown. The V gene lost 4 bases and the J gene lost 9 bases, with 16 bases spanning the gap. This CDR3 has 14 residues. Germline CDR1 is SEHNR and CDR2 is FQNEAQ (reference sequence). The sequencing sample was made of axillary lymph node tissue. The chain couples TRBV7-9 to TRBJ2-1; D is unclear. This TCR was recovered from a female donor with breast cancer. Some clones in this sample may be carry-over from other donors' samples. The CDR3 is CASSWGSIDSEQFF. In DNA, the CDR3 is TGTGCCAGCAGCTGGGGTAGCATAGATAGTGAGCAGTTCTTC.